These T cell receptor beta chains were read from a single sample in a study of cytomegalovirus exposure and HLA in healthy donors. TCRdb's table, derived via immunoSEQ multiplex PCR, lists solely in-frame clones and lacks some. The table lists 150,000 to 200,000 clones, 55% to 75% of them singletons. The sequenced material came from PBMCs. The origin of the receptors is a human donor in good health. CDR3s include the opening cysteine and the closing phenylalanine or tryptophan. Fields, in order: J gene, V gene, D gene, clone size, CDR3 DNA, CDR3 protein. D genes are given only for firm matches. The size of a clone is reported for some rows only, either as once, few or many, or as a class for expanded clones.

J gene: TRBJ1-2; V gene: TRBV7-2; D gene: .; clone size: .; CDR3 DNA: TGTGCCAGCAGCTTAGGACGGGATTATGGCTACACCTTC; CDR3 protein: CASSLGRDYGYTF
J gene: TRBJ2-3; V gene: TRBV6-4; D gene: TRBD2; clone size: .; CDR3 DNA: TGTGCCAGCAGTGACGGGACTAGCGGCGCAGATACGCAGTATTTT; CDR3 protein: CASSDGTSGADTQYF
J gene: TRBJ1-2; V gene: TRBV5-8; D gene: .; clone size: .; CDR3 DNA: TGTGCCAGCACCCTATGGGTGGGGGCATTAAATGGCTACACCTTC; CDR3 protein: CASTLWVGALNGYTF
J gene: TRBJ2-3; V gene: TRBV7-2; D gene: TRBD1; clone size: .; CDR3 DNA: TGTGCCAGCACCCTGACAGGGGGGGCAGATACGCAGTATTTT; CDR3 protein: CASTLTGGADTQYF
J gene: TRBJ1-1; V gene: TRBV21-1; D gene: .; clone size: .; CDR3 DNA: TGTGCCAGCAGCACCGGGAAGCCGAACACTGAAGCTTTCTTT; CDR3 protein: CASSTGKPNTEAFF
J gene: TRBJ1-1; V gene: TRBV5-1; D gene: TRBD1; clone size: .; CDR3 DNA: TGCGCCAGCAGCTTTCAAACCGGGACAGGGAACACTGAAGCTTTCTTT; CDR3 protein: CASSFQTGTGNTEAFF
J gene: TRBJ1-3; V gene: TRBV19; D gene: .; clone size: once; CDR3 DNA: TGTGCCAGTAGTAACCAGGACAGCTCTGGAAACACCATATATTTT; CDR3 protein: CASSNQDSSGNTIYF
J gene: TRBJ2-3; V gene: TRBV5-8; D gene: .; clone size: .; CDR3 DNA: TGTGCCAGCAGCCCCGGGTCGTCCCGCACAGATACGCAGTATTTT; CDR3 protein: CASSPGSSRTDTQYF
J gene: TRBJ2-3; V gene: TRBV7-6; D gene: TRBD2; clone size: .; CDR3 DNA: TGTGCCAGCAGTCGCACCAGCGGGATTAGCACAGATACGCAGTATTTT; CDR3 protein: CASSRTSGISTDTQYF
J gene: TRBJ2-7; V gene: TRBV4-3; D gene: .; clone size: .; CDR3 DNA: TGCGCCAGCAGCCAACGGCGGGGTGATGAGCAGTACTTC; CDR3 protein: CASSQRRGDEQYF
J gene: TRBJ1-2; V gene: TRBV5-1; D gene: TRBD1; clone size: many; CDR3 DNA: TGCGCCAGCAGCTTGACGGGACAGGGCTACGATGGCTACACCTTC; CDR3 protein: CASSLTGQGYDGYTF
J gene: TRBJ1-2; V gene: TRBV7-9; D gene: .; clone size: .; CDR3 DNA: TGTGCCAGCAGCCCCCCTACCCGAATCTATGGCTACACCTTC; CDR3 protein: CASSPPTRIYGYTF
J gene: TRBJ1-5; V gene: TRBV7-8; D gene: TRBD1; clone size: .; CDR3 DNA: TGTGCCAGCAGCGGCCGCGGGACAGCTAGCAATCAGCCCCAGCATTTT; CDR3 protein: CASSGRGTASNQPQHF
J gene: TRBJ1-2; V gene: TRBV7-2; D gene: .; clone size: .; CDR3 DNA: TGTGCCAGCAGCTTAGAAGGGGCATATGGCTACACCTTC; CDR3 protein: CASSLEGAYGYTF
J gene: TRBJ1-6; V gene: TRBV27; D gene: .; clone size: .; CDR3 DNA: TGTGCCAGCAGTTTAAATTGGGGGGGATATAATTCACCCCTCCACTTT; CDR3 protein: CASSLNWGGYNSPLHF
J gene: TRBJ1-2; V gene: TRBV7-8; D gene: .; clone size: .; CDR3 DNA: TGTGCCAGCAGCCCCAGGGTAGGCGGCTACACCTTC; CDR3 protein: CASSPRVGGYTF
J gene: TRBJ1-2; V gene: TRBV27; D gene: TRBD1; clone size: .; CDR3 DNA: TGTGCCAGCAGTTTATCGATCAGGGGGCCCTATGGCTACACCTTC; CDR3 protein: CASSLSIRGPYGYTF
J gene: TRBJ2-6; V gene: TRBV29-1; D gene: TRBD1; clone size: .; CDR3 DNA: TGCAGCGTTGCTGACAGGGACTCTGGGGCCAACGTCCTGACTTTC; CDR3 protein: CSVADRDSGANVLTF
J gene: TRBJ2-2; V gene: TRBV5-4; D gene: TRBD2; clone size: .; CDR3 DNA: TGTGCCAGCAGCTTGGATGGTCTAGCGGGGGGATACGAACACCGGGAGCTGTTTTTT; CDR3 protein: CASSLDGLAGGYEHRELFF
J gene: TRBJ2-2; V gene: TRBV19; D gene: .; clone size: once; CDR3 DNA: TGTGCCAGTAGTATGGAACAGGGAGGGAGCGGGGAGCTGTTTTTT; CDR3 protein: CASSMEQGGSGELFF
J gene: TRBJ2-3; V gene: TRBV5-4; D gene: TRBD2; clone size: .; CDR3 DNA: TGTGCCAGCAGCTTCACTAGCGGGGGGTGGGATACGCAGTATTTT; CDR3 protein: CASSFTSGGWDTQYF
J gene: TRBJ2-5; V gene: TRBV7-2; D gene: .; clone size: .; CDR3 DNA: TGTGCCAGCAGCCCCAGCCAAGAGACCCAGTACTTC; CDR3 protein: CASSPSQETQYF
J gene: TRBJ2-3; V gene: TRBV18; D gene: TRBD1; clone size: .; CDR3 DNA: TGTGCCAGCTCACCAATTATGCGACAGGGAGATACGCAGTATTTT; CDR3 protein: CASSPIMRQGDTQYF
J gene: TRBJ2-7; V gene: TRBV7-8; D gene: .; clone size: .; CDR3 DNA: TGTGCCAGCAGGGACTCCGGGCTCGCCTACGAGCAGTACTTC; CDR3 protein: CASRDSGLAYEQYF
J gene: TRBJ2-3; V gene: TRBV28; D gene: .; clone size: few; CDR3 DNA: TGTGCCAGCAGTTCCCCCAGCGGGCCTAGCACAGATACGCAGTATTTT; CDR3 protein: CASSSPSGPSTDTQYF
J gene: TRBJ2-1; V gene: TRBV7-2; D gene: .; clone size: .; CDR3 DNA: TGTGCCAGCAGCTCTGAGACAGGATTTAAGTTCGATGAGCAGTTCTTC; CDR3 protein: CASSSETGFKFDEQFF
J gene: TRBJ2-7; V gene: TRBV4-1; D gene: .; clone size: .; CDR3 DNA: TGCGCCAGCAGCTTACCCGGTGGGACATCGCTTTACGAGCAGTACTTC; CDR3 protein: CASSLPGGTSLYEQYF
J gene: TRBJ2-5; V gene: TRBV2; D gene: .; clone size: .; CDR3 DNA: TGTGCCAGCTCCTCTCTCCCGGGAGAGACCCAGTACTTC; CDR3 protein: CASSSLPGETQYF
J gene: TRBJ1-6; V gene: TRBV9; D gene: .; clone size: .; CDR3 DNA: TGTGCCAGCAACAGGCGACAGGCGAGAAGCTCCTATAATTCACCCCTCCACTTT; CDR3 protein: CASNRRQARSSYNSPLHF
J gene: TRBJ1-2; V gene: TRBV6-1; D gene: TRBD1; clone size: once; CDR3 DNA: TGTGCCAGCAGTCCCCGGGACAGGGTGGGCTACACCTTC; CDR3 protein: CASSPRDRVGYTF
J gene: TRBJ1-1; V gene: TRBV5-5; D gene: .; clone size: once; CDR3 DNA: TGTGCCAGCAGCTTGGATTCATCCTCCTGCGGGGCTTTCTTT; CDR3 protein: CASSLDSSSCGAFF
J gene: TRBJ2-1; V gene: TRBV7-6; D gene: .; clone size: .; CDR3 DNA: TGTGCCAGCAGCTTACAGGTTTTTGAGCAGTTCTTC; CDR3 protein: CASSLQVFEQFF
J gene: TRBJ1-1; V gene: TRBV5-4; D gene: .; clone size: few; CDR3 DNA: TGTGCCAGCAGCCCGCCGGGGTTCGAAGCTTTCTTT; CDR3 protein: CASSPPGFEAFF
J gene: TRBJ1-2; V gene: TRBV4-3; D gene: .; clone size: .; CDR3 DNA: TGCGCCAGCAGCCAAGATGGACAGTATGGCTACACCTTC; CDR3 protein: CASSQDGQYGYTF
J gene: TRBJ1-5; V gene: TRBV9; D gene: .; clone size: .; CDR3 DNA: TGTGCCAGCAGCGTAGGAGCGGGGGTGCCCCAGCATTTT; CDR3 protein: CASSVGAGVPQHF
J gene: TRBJ1-2; V gene: TRBV5-8; D gene: .; clone size: .; CDR3 DNA: TGTGCCAGCAGCGCGCCGACAGATTATGGCTACACCTTC; CDR3 protein: CASSAPTDYGYTF
J gene: TRBJ1-1; V gene: TRBV4-1; D gene: .; clone size: .; CDR3 DNA: TGCGCCAGCAGCCAGGTTAGCAACACTGAAGCTTTCTTT; CDR3 protein: CASSQVSNTEAFF
J gene: TRBJ1-5; V gene: TRBV6-5; D gene: .; clone size: .; CDR3 DNA: TGTGCCAACGGTATAAACCCGCGGGATCAGCCCCAGCATTTT; CDR3 protein: CANGINPRDQPQHF
J gene: TRBJ1-2; V gene: TRBV19; D gene: TRBD1; clone size: .; CDR3 DNA: TGTGCCAGTAGCCCATCTTCAGGGGGCCTCTATGGCTACACCTTC; CDR3 protein: CASSPSSGGLYGYTF
J gene: TRBJ1-2; V gene: TRBV6-5; D gene: .; clone size: few; CDR3 DNA: TGTGCCAGCAGTTACTCGTCGGGGACACAGGGCTATGGCTACACCTTC; CDR3 protein: CASSYSSGTQGYGYTF
J gene: TRBJ2-2; V gene: TRBV18; D gene: .; clone size: few; CDR3 DNA: TGTGCCAGCTCACCACCGCAGGTCACCGGGGAGCTGTTTTTT; CDR3 protein: CASSPPQVTGELFF
J gene: TRBJ2-7; V gene: TRBV27; D gene: .; clone size: .; CDR3 DNA: TGTGCCAGCAGTACCCGCGGAGGGGTGGGGAACGAGCAGTACTTC; CDR3 protein: CASSTRGGVGNEQYF
J gene: TRBJ1-6; V gene: TRBV4-1; D gene: .; clone size: .; CDR3 DNA: TGCGCCAGCAGTCAGACAGCCATTAATTCACCCCTCCACTTT; CDR3 protein: CASSQTAINSPLHF
J gene: TRBJ2-5; V gene: TRBV5-1; D gene: .; clone size: .; CDR3 DNA: TGCGCCAGCAGGGGAGGAGGCTCGGAGGAGACCCAGTACTTC; CDR3 protein: CASRGGGSEETQYF
J gene: TRBJ1-1; V gene: TRBV7-3; D gene: .; clone size: .; CDR3 DNA: TGTGCCAGCAGCTTGGGCACAGTGGGGAACACTGAAGCTTTCTTT; CDR3 protein: CASSLGTVGNTEAFF
J gene: TRBJ2-3; V gene: TRBV6-1; D gene: .; clone size: .; CDR3 DNA: TGTGCCAGCAGTGAACGTGACAGTTTTTCAGATACGCAGTATTTT; CDR3 protein: CASSERDSFSDTQYF
J gene: TRBJ1-3; V gene: TRBV6-1; D gene: TRBD1; clone size: .; CDR3 DNA: TGTGCCAGCAGTAACCGGGACAGGGGAAACACCATATATTTT; CDR3 protein: CASSNRDRGNTIYF
J gene: TRBJ2-1; V gene: TRBV4-1; D gene: TRBD1; clone size: .; CDR3 DNA: TGCGCCAGCAGCCCTAACAGGGGCCCAATAAATGAGCAGTTCTTC; CDR3 protein: CASSPNRGPINEQFF
J gene: TRBJ1-1; V gene: TRBV6-4; D gene: TRBD1; clone size: .; CDR3 DNA: TGTGCCAGCAGTGCCGACAGGGACACTGAAGCTTTCTTT; CDR3 protein: CASSADRDTEAFF
J gene: TRBJ2-7; V gene: TRBV9; D gene: .; clone size: .; CDR3 DNA: TGTGCCAGCAGCGTAGCTACCTCAGGCTACGAGCAGTACTTC; CDR3 protein: CASSVATSGYEQYF